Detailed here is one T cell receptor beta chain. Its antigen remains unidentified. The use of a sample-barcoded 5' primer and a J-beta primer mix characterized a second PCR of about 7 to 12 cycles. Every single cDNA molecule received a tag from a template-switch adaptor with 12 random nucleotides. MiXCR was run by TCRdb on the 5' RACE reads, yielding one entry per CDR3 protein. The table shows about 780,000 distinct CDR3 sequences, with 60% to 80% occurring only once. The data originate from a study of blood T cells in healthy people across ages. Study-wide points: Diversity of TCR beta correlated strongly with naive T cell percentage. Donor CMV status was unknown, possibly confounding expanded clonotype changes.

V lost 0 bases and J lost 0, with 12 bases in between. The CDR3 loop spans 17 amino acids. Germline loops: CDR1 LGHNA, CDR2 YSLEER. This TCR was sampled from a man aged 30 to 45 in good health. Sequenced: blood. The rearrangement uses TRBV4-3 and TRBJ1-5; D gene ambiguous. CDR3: CASSQDLKGYSNQPQHF. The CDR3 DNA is TGCGCCAGCAGCCAAGATCTGAAAGGGTATAGCAATCAGCCCCAGCATTTT.